The 22 T cell receptor beta chains in this list originate from one sample, sequenced in a study of OX40 agonist ivuxolimab in advanced cancers. Repertoires were generated with immunoSEQ multiplex PCR, while TCRdb's copy carries only in-frame clones and drops some. The sample yields approximately 19,000 clones, roughly 91% seen once. The starting material was CD4+ or CD8+ T cells sorted from blood, obtained in a trial of the OX40 agonist ivuxolimab. The receptors originated from an adult with an advanced solid tumor such as melanoma, head and neck, liver or kidney cancer.

This clone was detected once. The V call is TRBV6-5, the J call TRBJ2-1; D not resolved. Germline CDR1 is MNHEY and CDR2 is SVGAGI. V was cut by 2 bases and J by 7 bases, with 3 bases left in between. CDR3 size: 11 residues. The CDR3 loop is CASSYLNEQFF. The CDR3, as DNA: TGTGCCAGCAGTTACCTAAATGAGCAGTTCTTC.

V and J are TRBV6-5 and TRBJ2-7; TRBD2 matches 8 bases. CDR3 length: 16 residues. The germline gives CDR1 MNHEY, CDR2 SVGAGI. After removal of 2 bases from V and 4 bases from J, the junction contained 10 bases not matched to a gene. In nucleotides, the CDR3 is TGTGCCAGCAGTTACCCCCGGGGGGGGGACCGGTACGAGCAGTACTTC. The encoded protein is CASSYPRGGDRYEQYF.

The genes are TRBV19 and TRBJ2-3; D is possibly TRBD2 (6 bases). Trimming shortened V by 6 bases and J by 6 bases, and 10 bases separated the two germline ends. Germline values: CDR1 LNHDA, CDR2 SQIVND (reference sequence). The CDR3 length is 12 residues. CDR3 residues: CASRVGGDTQYF. The CDR3 DNA reads TGTGCCAGTAGGGTAGGAGGGGATACGCAGTATTTT.

This chain uses TRBV7-8 with TRBJ2-3; 9 nucleotides align to TRBD2. The CDR3 has 15 amino acids. Germline CDR1 SGHVS, CDR2 FQNEAQ. J gave up 0 bases and V 6 bases, and 4 bases lay outside the gene matches. DNA of the CDR3: TGTGCCAGCAGAAAAACTAGCGGGAGCACAGATACGCAGTATTTT. It yields the protein CASRKTSGSTDTQYF.

About this clone: The germline gene is not matched at one end of the junction; a read error may be the cause. The rearrangement joins TRBV27 to TRBJ2-1; D remains unclear. The CDR3 is 12 amino acids. The germline CDR1 and CDR2 sequences are MNHEY and SMNVEV (reference sequence). The CDR3 loop is CANSFGDNEQFF. DNA of the CDR3: TGTGCCAACAGTTTCGGAGACAATGAGCAGTTCTTC.

This clone showed up just once. The rearrangement joins TRBV4-3 to TRBJ2-1; 13 nucleotides align to TRBD2. The germline V gene encodes CDR1 LGHNA and CDR2 YSLEER. V was clipped by 11 bases and J by 7 bases; unmatched bases: 11. This CDR3 is 15 amino acids long. CDR3 residues: CASSLGTSGNNEQFF. In DNA, the CDR3 is TGCGCCTCCAGCCTTGGGACTAGCGGGAATAATGAGCAGTTCTTC.

The rearrangement uses TRBV7-8 and TRBJ2-1; 9 bases are shared with TRBD1. Germline CDR1 and CDR2: SGHVS and FQNEAQ. This CDR3 comprises 17 residues. J gave up 5 bases and V 3 bases, and 11 bases lay outside the gene matches. The CDR3 loop reads CASSFTEDRGKDNEQFF. CDR3 in DNA: TGTGCCAGCAGCTTCACCGAAGACAGGGGGAAGGACAATGAGCAGTTCTTC.

This clone has only one observation. The CDR3 region has the DNA TGCGCCAGCAGCCTGACTACAGGACCGGGACAGTTCTCCTACGAGCAGTACTTC. It encodes CASSLTTGPGQFSYEQYF. The V call is TRBV4-1, the J call TRBJ2-7, with 7 bases aligning to TRBD1. V trimming: 4 bases; J trimming: 0 bases; junction bases outside the gene matches: 15. Germline CDR1 and CDR2: MGHRA and YSYEKL. The CDR3 totals 18 residues.

On this clone itself: A junction boundary mismatches the germline segment, possibly from a read error. The sample holds other DNA sequences that translate to the same CDR3. The V call is TRBV6-5, the J call TRBJ2-7; D remains ambiguous. This CDR3 is built from 15 residues. Germline V lookup: CDR1 MNHEY, CDR2 SVGAGI. The CDR3 spells CASSYGRVPTYEQYF. As DNA, the CDR3 is TGTGCCAGCAGTTACGGTAGGGTACCGACCTACGAACAGTACTTC.

This clone was counted a single time. The chain recombines TRBV30 with TRBJ2-7, with a tentative D call TRBD1 (7 bases). Trimming removed 0 bases at V and 3 bases at J, with 15 bases between. The CDR3 is 15 residues long. Germline CDR1 reads GTSNPN; CDR2 reads SVGIG (reference sequence). Here the CDR3 DNA reads TGTGCCTGGAGTGTAGGCCCAGGGGGGAACTACGAGCAGTACTTC. Translating it yields CAWSVGPGGNYEQYF.

The gene calls are TRBV6-1 and TRBJ2-2; D might be TRBD2 (6 bases). V gave up 7 bases and J gave up 1 base, with 13 bases separating them. CDR3 length equals 15 residues. The germline CDR1 and CDR2 sequences are MNHNS and SASEGT. The CDR3 nucleotides read TGTGCCAGCACAAAGTCGGGAGAGAACACCGGGGAGCTGTTTTTT. Its protein product is CASTKSGENTGELFF.

The rearrangement links TRBV28 to TRBJ2-4; the match to TRBD2 covers 15 bases. Germline V CDR1 and CDR2: MDHEN, SYDVKM. V gave up 5 bases and J gave up 10 bases; unmatched junction bases: 12. The CDR3 is 17 amino acids. CDR3 DNA sequence: TGTGCCAGCAGTCCCGGACTAGCGGGAGGGCCGGGAGGGATTCAGTACTTC. Translation: CASSPGLAGGPGGIQYF.

The rearrangement links TRBV29-1 to TRBJ2-7; possible D gene TRBD2, 6 bases. CDR1 and CDR2 from the germline V gene are SQVTM and ANQGSEA. The V and J ends lost 7 bases and 2 bases respectively, with 9 bases between them. This CDR3 spans 11 amino acids. Here the CDR3 DNA reads TGCAGCGGCGGGGTACCCTACGAGCAGTACTTC. Protein product: CSGGVPYEQYF.

This rearrangement joins TRBV27 to TRBJ2-1; TRBD2 agrees at 10 bases. The CDR3 length is 16 residues. Germline V gene lookup returns CDR1 MNHEY and CDR2 SMNVEV (reference sequence). J gave up 7 bases and V 4 bases, and 10 bases lay outside the gene matches. The CDR3: CASSYGPSGSLNEQFF. CDR3 in DNA: TGTGCCAGCAGTTACGGGCCTAGCGGGAGTCTAAATGAGCAGTTCTTC.

The V gene is TRBV10-2, the J gene TRBJ2-7, with no clear D. The germline V and J ends were trimmed by 4 bases and 3 bases, with 10 bases remaining between them. Germline V lookup: CDR1 WSHSY, CDR2 SAAADI. The CDR3 sequence is 13 residues long. The CDR3 is CASSVGTNYEQYF. The DNA for the CDR3 is TGCGCCAGCAGTGTGGGCACCAACTACGAGCAGTACTTC.

The count of this clone is one. J is TRBJ2-2 and V is TRBV7-8; D is unclear. V lost 0 bases and J lost 2, with 7 bases in between. CDR1 and CDR2 from the germline V gene are SGHVS and FQNEAQ. The CDR3 spans 15 residues. The CDR3 DNA reads TGTGCCAGCAGCTTAGCAGGGTTTAACACCGGGGAGCTGTTTTTT. Protein sequence: CASSLAGFNTGELFF.

V and J are TRBV7-9 and TRBJ1-1, with TRBD1 as a possible D gene (6 bases). Trimming removed 7 bases from V and 4 bases from J, with 22 bases in between. There are 16 residues in the CDR3. Germline-derived CDR1 and CDR2 are SEHNR and FQNEAQ (reference sequence). CDR3 in DNA: TGTGCCAGCACCGGGTGGGCAGGGGAATTGGGCACTGAAGCTTTCTTT. Its protein product is CASTGWAGELGTEAFF.

Comment on this clone: At one end the junction does not follow the germline gene, possibly because of a read error. In DNA, the CDR3 is TGTGCCAGCAGCGTATGTTATAAGTGCCACAAAGTCGGGTTC. It translates to CASSVCYKCHKVGF. The chain joins TRBV7-7 to TRBJ2-6, with D hard to call. Germline V gene data show CDR1 as SSHAT and CDR2 as FNYEAQ (reference sequence). This CDR3 comprises 14 residues.

V usage is TRBV19 and J usage is TRBJ1-5; D perhaps matches TRBD1 (5 bases). The CDR3 sequence is 13 residues long. Per germline, CDR1 LNHDA and CDR2 SQIVND (reference sequence). The V and J ends lost 8 bases and 3 bases respectively, with 11 bases between them. The CDR3 here is CASVGQINQPQHF. The CDR3 DNA reads TGTGCCAGTGTGGGGCAGATCAATCAGCCCCAGCATTTT.

J is TRBJ2-3 and V is TRBV10-2; D gene uncertain. Germline CDR1 and CDR2: WSHSY and SAAADI. The CDR3 has 15 residues. V was pared by 8 bases and J by 3 bases, with 18 bases between. In DNA form, the CDR3 reads TGCGCCAGCTCTCTCGCCCGATGGGGAACAGATACGCAGTATTTT. This sequence encodes CASSLARWGTDTQYF.

The rearrangement joins TRBV19 to TRBJ2-1; 9 positions match TRBD2. The V segment lost 7 bases and the J segment 8 bases; nucleotides outside the gene matches: 6. Germline V gene lookup returns CDR1 LNHDA and CDR2 SQIVND (reference sequence). The CDR3 has 13 amino acids. CDR3 nucleotide sequence: TGTGCCAGTACCTCACTAGCGGGTGATGAGCAGTTCTTC. This gives the protein CASTSLAGDEQFF.

The chain has TRBV4-1 and TRBJ2-7, with a tentative D call TRBD2 (6 bases). The CDR3 length is 14 residues. Trimming took off 3 bases at V and 1 base at J, with 10 bases between the two ends. The germline V gene has CDR1 MGHRA and CDR2 YSYEKL. CDR3: CASSQGGGSYEQYF. The CDR3 DNA sequence: TGCGCCAGCAGCCAGGGGGGTGGGTCCTACGAGCAGTACTTC.